These 12 T cell receptor beta chains originate from one sample sequenced in a study of blood T cell repertoires in COVID-19. The table came from immunoSEQ multiplex PCR; TCRdb's copy has only in-frame clones and leaves some out. The table records fewer than 70,000 clones, around 89% of them present only once. Sequences were obtained from peripheral blood. These receptors were taken from a man in his forties or fifties with acute or convalescent COVID-19.

The chain employs TRBV12-5 and TRBJ1-2; 8 bases agree with TRBD1. J gave up 4 bases and V 4 bases, and 8 bases lay outside the gene matches. CDR3 size: 15 residues. Germline V gene sequence: CDR1 LGHNT, CDR2 FRNRAP. CDR3 region: CASGCQGARSYGYTF. The CDR3 nucleotides are TGTGCTAGTGGTTGCCAGGGGGCGAGGAGCTATGGCTACACCTTC.

The J gene is TRBJ2-2, the V gene TRBV9, with 9 bases identical to TRBD1. V gave up 3 bases and J gave up 2 bases; unmatched junction bases: 8. This CDR3 region has 17 residues. Germline V gene data show CDR1 as SGDLS and CDR2 as YYNGEE. CDR3 coding DNA: TGTGCCAGCAGCGCACGACGGGACAGGGCCAACACCGGGGAGCTGTTTTTT. Translation gives CASSARRDRANTGELFF.

The chain combines TRBV28 with TRBJ2-2; 7 bases are a match to TRBD2. CDR1 is MDHEN, CDR2 SYDVKM, per germline. Trimming took 1 base from V and 0 from J; bases not matched to a gene: 2. The CDR3 sequence is 16 residues long. DNA for the CDR3: TGTGCCAGCAGTTTATCTAGCGGTTCGAACACCGGGGAGCTGTTTTTT. It encodes CASSLSSGSNTGELFF.

The V call is TRBV19, the J call TRBJ2-5; D not resolved. The CDR3 loop spans 13 amino acids. Per germline, CDR1 LNHDA and CDR2 SQIVND (reference sequence). Trimming removed 3 bases from V and 4 bases from J, with 9 bases in between. Written as DNA, the CDR3 is TGTGCCAGTAGTATCTCTTCCGGAGAGACCCAGTACTTC. Protein: CASSISSGETQYF.

The chain has TRBV25-1 and TRBJ2-1; D gene unclear. Germline CDR1 MGHDK, CDR2 SYGVNS. CDR3 size: 11 residues. Trimming removed 5 bases at V and 7 bases at J, with 6 bases between. CDR3 sequence reads: CASSPQNEQFF. The CDR3 DNA sequence: TGTGCCAGCAGTCCCCAAAATGAGCAGTTCTTC.

This clone was counted only a few times. This sequence joins TRBV2 and TRBJ1-1, with TRBD1 matching over 8 bases. Germline loops: CDR1 SNHLY, CDR2 FYNNEI. V was clipped by 6 bases and J by 6 bases; unmatched bases: 9. CDR3 length equals 14 residues. The CDR3: CASRDRGPLAEAFF. Here the CDR3 DNA reads TGTGCCAGCAGAGACAGGGGACCTCTCGCTGAAGCTTTCTTT.

V gene TRBV5-1 combines with J gene TRBJ1-1, with D maybe TRBD1 (5 bases). The CDR3 length is 16 residues. Deletions cut 4 bases from V and 0 bases from J, with 16 bases between. Germline lookup yields CDR1 SGHRS and CDR2 YFSETQ. CDR3 bases: TGCGCCAGCAGCCCAGGAAGCCAGGGTCTGAACACTGAAGCTTTCTTT. This codes for CASSPGSQGLNTEAFF.

V gene TRBV7-8 combines with J gene TRBJ1-5; D not certain. The CDR3 is made up of 14 amino acids. The V gene lost 5 bases and the J gene lost 6 bases, with 14 bases spanning the gap. Germline-derived CDR1 and CDR2 are SGHVS and FQNEAQ. CDR3 sequence: CASSPVGSGQPQHF. The CDR3 nucleotides are TGTGCCAGCAGCCCAGTGGGCAGTGGTCAGCCCCAGCATTTT.

V usage is TRBV30 and J usage is TRBJ1-2, with D unclear. Per the germline V gene, CDR1 is GTSNPN and CDR2 is SVGIG (reference sequence). Trimming took off 8 bases at V and 1 base at J, with 8 bases between the two ends. The CDR3 loop spans 11 amino acids. Here the CDR3 reads CAHEINYGYTF. DNA of the CDR3: TGTGCCCATGAGATTAACTATGGCTACACCTTC.

J is TRBJ1-6 and V is TRBV6-5; weak D call: TRBD1 (6 bases). Germline CDR1 is MNHEY and CDR2 is SVGAGI. V was shortened by 8 bases and J by 6 bases, with 11 bases between the two germline ends. There are 13 residues in the CDR3. CDR3 coding DNA: TGTGCCAGCGGCGACAGGACTAATTCACCCCTCCACTTT. This translates into CASGDRTNSPLHF.

This clone was observed a handful of times. The chain employs TRBV19 and TRBJ1-5; 12 bases are shared with TRBD1. V gave up 1 base and J gave up 7 bases; unmatched junction bases: 8. This CDR3 region has 17 residues. Germline assignment: CDR1 LNHDA and CDR2 SQIVND (reference sequence). The CDR3 DNA sequence: TGTGCCAGTAGTATAGTCGGGACAGGGGGCTTTGGGCAGCCCCAGCATTTT. Its translation: CASSIVGTGGFGQPQHF.

This chain joins TRBV7-2 and TRBJ1-4; D remains unclear. Germline assignment: CDR1 SGHTA and CDR2 FQGNSA. V lost 5 bases, J lost 7 bases, and 20 bases lay in between. This CDR3 has 16 residues. This CDR3 is CASSAEGGQPGEKLFF. The CDR3 DNA sequence: TGTGCCAGCAGCGCCGAAGGTGGGCAGCCTGGTGAAAAACTGTTTTTT.